Described below is a single T cell receptor (beta chain) sequence and its context. The sample belongs to a study of memory CD4+ T cells and cytomegalovirus serostatus. Turning to the study itself: This sample comes from healthy Belgian adults, 9 CMV seropositive, approximately 25 seronegative.

Trimming cost V 3 bases and J 8 bases, with 25 bases left between them. Per the germline V gene, CDR1 is GTSNPN and CDR2 is SVGIG (reference sequence). This CDR3 has 16 amino acids. Here immunoSEQ multiplex PCR was the method, and the copy in TCRdb shows in-frame clones only, minus some. The sample lists about 42,000 clones, 60% to 85% occurring once. The sort gate was single viable CD3+CD4+CD8-CD45RO+ cells for memory CD4+ T cells. Serostatus was set by detecting CMV pp150, pp28, p38, p52 IgG. After thawing, CD4+ T cells were positively selected. V gene TRBV30 combines with J gene TRBJ1-2; D is perhaps TRBD1 (6 bases). Material: memory CD4+ T cells from blood. This clonotype was obtained from an adult in good health and CMV-seronegative. The CDR3 region has the DNA TGTGCCTGGAGCGGAACCCGTACAGTGGGGGCGAGCGGCTACACCTTC. Translating gives CAWSGTRTVGASGYTF.